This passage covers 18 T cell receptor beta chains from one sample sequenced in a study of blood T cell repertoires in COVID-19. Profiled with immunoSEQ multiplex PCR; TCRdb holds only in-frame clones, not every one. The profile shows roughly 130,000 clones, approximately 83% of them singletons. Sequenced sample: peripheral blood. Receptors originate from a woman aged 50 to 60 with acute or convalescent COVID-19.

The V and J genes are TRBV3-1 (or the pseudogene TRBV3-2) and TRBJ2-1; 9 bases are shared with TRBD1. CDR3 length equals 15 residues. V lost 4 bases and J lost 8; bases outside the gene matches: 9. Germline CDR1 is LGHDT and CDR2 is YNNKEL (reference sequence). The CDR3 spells CASSLADRGMDEQFF. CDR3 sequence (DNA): TGTGCCAGCAGCCTGGCCGACAGGGGGATGGATGAGCAGTTCTTC.

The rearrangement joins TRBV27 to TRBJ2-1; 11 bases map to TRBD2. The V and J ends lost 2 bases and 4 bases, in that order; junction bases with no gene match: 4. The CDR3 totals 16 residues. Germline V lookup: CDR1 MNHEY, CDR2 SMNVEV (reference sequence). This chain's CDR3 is CASSLRLAGGYNEQFF. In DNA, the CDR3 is TGTGCCAGCAGTTTACGGCTAGCGGGGGGATACAATGAGCAGTTCTTC.

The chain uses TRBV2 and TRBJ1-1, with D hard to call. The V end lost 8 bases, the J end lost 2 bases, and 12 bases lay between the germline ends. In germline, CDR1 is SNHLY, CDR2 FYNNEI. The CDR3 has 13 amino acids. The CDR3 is CASCPERNTEAFF. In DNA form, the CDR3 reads TGTGCCAGCTGTCCGGAGAGAAACACTGAAGCTTTCTTT.

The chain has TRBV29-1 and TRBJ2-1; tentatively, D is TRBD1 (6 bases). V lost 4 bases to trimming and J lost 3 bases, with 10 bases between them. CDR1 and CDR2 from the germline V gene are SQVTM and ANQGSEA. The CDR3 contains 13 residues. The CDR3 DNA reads TGCAGCGTTGCACAGGACAGCTACAATGAGCAGTTCTTC. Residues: CSVAQDSYNEQFF.

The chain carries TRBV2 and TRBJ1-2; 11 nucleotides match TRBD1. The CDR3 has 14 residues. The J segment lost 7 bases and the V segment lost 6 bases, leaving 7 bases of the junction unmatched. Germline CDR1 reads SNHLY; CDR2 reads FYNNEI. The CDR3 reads CASRWSGQGVGYTF. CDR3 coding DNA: TGTGCCAGCAGGTGGTCGGGACAGGGGGTTGGCTACACCTTC.

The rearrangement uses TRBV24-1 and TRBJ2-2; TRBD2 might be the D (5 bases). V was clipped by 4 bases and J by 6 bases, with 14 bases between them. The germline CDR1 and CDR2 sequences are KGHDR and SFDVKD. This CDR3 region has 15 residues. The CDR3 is CATSDRLRTSGELFF. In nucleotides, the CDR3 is TGTGCCACCAGTGACCGTCTTAGGACTTCCGGGGAGCTGTTTTTT.

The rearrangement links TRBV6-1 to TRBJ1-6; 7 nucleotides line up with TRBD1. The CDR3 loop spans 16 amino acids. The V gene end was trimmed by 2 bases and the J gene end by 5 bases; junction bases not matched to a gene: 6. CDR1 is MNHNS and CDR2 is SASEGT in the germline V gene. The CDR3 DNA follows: TGTGCCAGCAGTGAAATAGACAGGGACAATAATTCACCCCTCCACTTT. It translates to CASSEIDRDNNSPLHF.

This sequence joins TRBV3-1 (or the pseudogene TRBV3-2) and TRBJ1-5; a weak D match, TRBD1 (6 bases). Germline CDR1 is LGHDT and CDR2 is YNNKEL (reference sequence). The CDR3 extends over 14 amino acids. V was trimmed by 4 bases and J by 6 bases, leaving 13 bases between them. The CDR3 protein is CASSRGQRGQPQHF. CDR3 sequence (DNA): TGTGCCAGCAGCCGAGGACAGAGAGGTCAGCCCCAGCATTTT.

This CDR3 reads CASSAAAGGPDTQYF. CDR3 DNA: TGCGCCAGCAGCGCTGCAGCGGGGGGCCCAGATACGCAGTATTTT. This chain uses TRBV5-1 with TRBJ2-3; 9 nucleotides line up with TRBD2. Per germline, CDR1 SGHRS and CDR2 YFSETQ. The CDR3 length is 15 residues. J lost 4 bases, V lost 4 bases, and 7 bases had no gene match. The entire variable domain, with the rest obtained from reference TRBV5-1 and TRBJ2-3, is as follows: KAGVTQTPRYLIKTRGQQVTLSCSPISGHRSVSWYQQTPGQGLQFLFEYFSETQRNKGNFPGRFSGRQFSNSRSEMNVSTLELGDSALYLCASSAAAGGPDTQYFGPGTRLTVL.

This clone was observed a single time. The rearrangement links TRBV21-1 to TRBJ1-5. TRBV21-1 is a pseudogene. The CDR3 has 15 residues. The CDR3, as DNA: TGTGCCAGCAGCAAAGAGGAGGACTCCGATCAGCCCCAGCATTTT. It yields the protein CASSKEEDSDQPQHF.

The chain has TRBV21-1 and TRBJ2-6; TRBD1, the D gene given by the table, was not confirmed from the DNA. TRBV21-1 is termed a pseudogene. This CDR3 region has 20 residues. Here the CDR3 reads CASHTVVGAVDLSGANVLTF. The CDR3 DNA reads TGTGCCAGTCACACGGTGGTGGGGGCGGTCGACCTCTCTGGGGCCAACGTCCTGACTTTC.

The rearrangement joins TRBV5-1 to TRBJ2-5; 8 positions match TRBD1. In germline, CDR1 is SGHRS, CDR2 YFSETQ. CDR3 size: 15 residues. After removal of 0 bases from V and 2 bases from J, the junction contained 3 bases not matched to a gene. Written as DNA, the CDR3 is TGCGCCAGCAGCTTGGGGACAGGGAAACAAGAGACCCAGTACTTC. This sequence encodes CASSLGTGKQETQYF. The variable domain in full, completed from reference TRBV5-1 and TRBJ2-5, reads KAGVTQTPRYLIKTRGQQVTLSCSPISGHRSVSWYQQTPGQGLQFLFEYFSETQRNKGNFPGRFSGRQFSNSRSEMNVSTLELGDSALYLCASSLGTGKQETQYFGPGTRLLVL.

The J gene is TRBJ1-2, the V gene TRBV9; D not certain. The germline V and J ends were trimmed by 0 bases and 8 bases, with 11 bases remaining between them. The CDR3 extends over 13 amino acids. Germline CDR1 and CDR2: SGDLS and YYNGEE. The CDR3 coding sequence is TGTGCCAGCAGCGTAGGTGGGAGAAGCGGCTACACCTTC. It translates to CASSVGGRSGYTF.

The CDR3 is CASSSQNQPQHF. The DNA for the CDR3 is TGTGCCAGTAGTTCCCAAAATCAGCCCCAGCATTTT. V usage is TRBV19 and J usage is TRBJ1-5; D is unresolved. With 5 bases removed from V and 4 bases from J, the gap between germline ends came to 6 bases. The CDR3 has 12 residues. CDR1 is LNHDA and CDR2 is SQIVND in the germline V gene (reference sequence). Variable domain in full (rest from reference TRBV19 and TRBJ1-5): DGGITQSPKYLFRKEGQNVTLSCEQNLNHDAMYWYRQDPGQGLRLIYYSQIVNDFQKGDIAEGYSVSREKKESFPLTVTSAQKNPTAFYLCASSSQNQPQHFGDGTRLSIL.

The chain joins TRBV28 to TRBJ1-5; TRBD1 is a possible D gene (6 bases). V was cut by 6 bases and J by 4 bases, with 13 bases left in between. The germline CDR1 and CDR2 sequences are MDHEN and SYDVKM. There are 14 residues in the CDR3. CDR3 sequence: CASRGGQLNQPQHF. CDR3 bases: TGTGCCAGCAGAGGAGGACAGTTAAATCAGCCCCAGCATTTT.

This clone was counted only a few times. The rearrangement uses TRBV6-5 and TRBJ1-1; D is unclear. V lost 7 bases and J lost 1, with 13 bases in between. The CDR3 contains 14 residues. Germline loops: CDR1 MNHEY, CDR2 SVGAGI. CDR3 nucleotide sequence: TGTGCCAGCAATCTAAGGGAGGGGAACACTGAAGCTTTCTTT. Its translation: CASNLREGNTEAFF.

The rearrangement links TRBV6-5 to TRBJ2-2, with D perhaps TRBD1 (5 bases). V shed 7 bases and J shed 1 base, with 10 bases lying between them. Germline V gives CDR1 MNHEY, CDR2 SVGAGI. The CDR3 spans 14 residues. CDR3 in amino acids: CASTGQGNTGELFF. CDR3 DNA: TGTGCCAGCACCGGGCAGGGGAACACCGGGGAGCTGTTTTTT.

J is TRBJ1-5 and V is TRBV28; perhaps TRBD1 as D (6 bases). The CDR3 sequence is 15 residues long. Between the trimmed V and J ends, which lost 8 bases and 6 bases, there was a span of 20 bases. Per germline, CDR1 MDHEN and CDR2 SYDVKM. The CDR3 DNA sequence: TGTGCCAGCCGTCAGTGGGCAGGGGCGGGTCAGCCCCAGCATTTT. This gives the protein CASRQWAGAGQPQHF. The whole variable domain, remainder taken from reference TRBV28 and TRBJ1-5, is DVKVTQSSRYLVKRTGEKVFLECVQDMDHENMFWYRQDPGLGLRLIYFSYDVKMKEKGDIPEGYSVSREKKERFSLILESASTNQTSMYLCASRQWAGAGQPQHFGDGTRLSIL.